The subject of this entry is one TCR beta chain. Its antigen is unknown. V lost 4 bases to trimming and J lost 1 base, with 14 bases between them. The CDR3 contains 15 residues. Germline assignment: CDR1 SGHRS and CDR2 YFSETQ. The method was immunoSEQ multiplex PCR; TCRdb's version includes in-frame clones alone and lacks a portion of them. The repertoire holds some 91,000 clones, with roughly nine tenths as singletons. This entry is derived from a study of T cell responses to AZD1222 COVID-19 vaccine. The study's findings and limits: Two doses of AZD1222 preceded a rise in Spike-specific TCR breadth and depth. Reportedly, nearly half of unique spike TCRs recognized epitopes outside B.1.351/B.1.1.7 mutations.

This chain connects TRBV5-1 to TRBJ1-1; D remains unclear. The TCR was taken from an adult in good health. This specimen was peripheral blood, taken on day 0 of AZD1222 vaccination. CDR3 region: CASSLNLEGNTEAFF. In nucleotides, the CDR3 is TGCGCCAGCAGCCTTAATCTTGAGGGGAACACTGAAGCTTTCTTT.